Following are 30 T cell receptor beta chains from one sample sequenced in a study of technical replicates of blood from a handful of donors. This table comes from immunoSEQ multiplex PCR, and its TCRdb copy is limited to in-frame clones, with some not included. The data contain just over 75,000 clones, approximately 93% of them singletons. Specimen: T cells isolated from PBMCs. These receptors were taken from a human donor in good health.

The chain recombines TRBV27 with TRBJ2-5; perhaps TRBD2 as D (5 bases). Germline V gene sequence: CDR1 MNHEY, CDR2 SMNVEV (reference sequence). This CDR3 contains 14 residues. Trimming shortened V by 3 bases and J by 2 bases, and 10 bases separated the two germline ends. The CDR3: CASSFTRDQETQYF. The CDR3, as DNA: TGTGCCAGCAGTTTTACTAGGGATCAAGAGACCCAGTACTTC.

This rearrangement joins TRBV6-5 to TRBJ2-4; D is possibly TRBD2 (6 bases). Germline V gene data show CDR1 as MNHEY and CDR2 as SVGAGI. Trimming took off 8 bases at V and 3 bases at J, with 8 bases between the two ends. The CDR3 is made up of 12 amino acids. CDR3 loop: CASGRDKNIQYF. In DNA form, the CDR3 reads TGTGCCAGCGGGCGGGACAAAAACATTCAGTACTTC.

This chain connects TRBV19 to TRBJ2-7, with D possibly matching TRBD1 (5 bases). Looked up from germline, CDR1 is LNHDA and CDR2 is SQIVND (reference sequence). Trimming cost V 5 bases and J 0 bases, with 8 bases left between them. The CDR3 length is 13 residues. CDR3 sequence: CASSLDSSYEQYF. CDR3 nucleotides: TGTGCCAGTAGTCTCGACAGCTCCTACGAGCAGTACTTC.

The chain combines TRBV10-3 with TRBJ2-7; 8 nucleotides agree with TRBD2. The CDR3 spans 14 residues. V lost 8 bases, J lost 5 bases, and 11 bases stayed unmatched. CDR1 and CDR2 (germline): ENHRY, SYGVKD. Here the CDR3 DNA reads TGTGCCATCCTCCGGGAGGGCGGTCTACACGAGCAGTACTTC. This sequence encodes CAILREGGLHEQYF.

In its sample, this clone was seen once. The CDR3 sequence is CASSTGKGLAEETQYF. The CDR3 DNA reads TGTGCCAGTAGTACCGGAAAGGGACTAGCGGAAGAGACCCAGTACTTC. The V gene is TRBV19, the J gene TRBJ2-5, with 11 bases that match TRBD2. The CDR3 sequence is 16 residues long. From germline, CDR1 is LNHDA and CDR2 SQIVND (reference sequence). The V segment lost 4 bases and the J segment 3 bases; nucleotides outside the gene matches: 7.

This chain joins TRBV25-1 and TRBJ1-4; 7 bases agree with TRBD1. Unmatched junction bases numbered 2, after V lost 0 bases and J lost 7 bases. Germline loops: CDR1 MGHDK, CDR2 SYGVNS. The CDR3 totals 14 residues. This chain's CDR3 is CASSEYRGAEKLFF. The DNA for the CDR3 is TGTGCCAGCAGTGAATACAGGGGGGCTGAAAAACTGTTTTTT.

This clone was seen just once. This rearrangement joins TRBV7-2 to TRBJ2-7, with TRBD1 identical over 9 bases. The trim removed 4 bases at V and 6 bases at J, leaving 4 bases unmatched. The V gene's germline CDR1 is SGHTA and CDR2 FQGNSA. The CDR3 sequence is 13 residues long. CDR3: CASSWTGVREQYF. The DNA for the CDR3 is TGTGCCAGCAGCTGGACAGGGGTACGCGAGCAGTACTTC.

In this sample, this clone turned up a few times. The chain combines TRBV5-1 with TRBJ2-2; D may be TRBD2 (5 bases). This CDR3 is 15 amino acids long. Germline V lookup: CDR1 SGHRS, CDR2 YFSETQ. Trimming pared 0 bases from V and 5 bases from J, leaving 11 bases between. The CDR3 nucleotides are TGCGCCAGCAGCTTGGGGGCTAGCCCGACCGGGGAGCTGTTTTTT. This sequence encodes CASSLGASPTGELFF.

By frequency in the sample, this clone is medium-sized (0.01 to 0.1%). CDR3 nucleotide sequence: TGTGCCAGCAGCGGGGGAGACGGCTACGAGCAGTACTTC. As protein: CASSGGDGYEQYF. The gene calls are TRBV27 and TRBJ2-7, with D possibly TRBD2 on 6 matching bases. Germline V gene lookup returns CDR1 MNHEY and CDR2 SMNVEV (reference sequence). Trimming removed 6 bases from V and 3 bases from J, with 12 bases in between. CDR3 length: 13 amino acids.

The chain carries TRBV7-2 and TRBJ2-7; TRBD1 matches at 9 bases. Trimming cost V 0 bases and J 4 bases; bases outside gene matches: 4. From germline, CDR1 is SGHTA and CDR2 FQGNSA. The length of the CDR3 is 15 residues. CDR3 loop: CASSLARQGGYEQYF. Written as DNA, the CDR3 is TGTGCCAGCAGCTTAGCACGACAGGGGGGGTACGAGCAGTACTTC.

The chain carries TRBV2 and TRBJ1-5, with D possibly matching TRBD1 (5 bases). The V gene's germline CDR1 is SNHLY and CDR2 FYNNEI. Trimming pared 2 bases from V and 3 bases from J, leaving 8 bases between. This CDR3 spans 14 amino acids. The CDR3 is CASSEQGTNQPQHF. CDR3 bases: TGTGCCAGCAGTGAACAGGGCACCAATCAGCCCCAGCATTTT. The full variable domain, completed using reference TRBV2 and TRBJ1-5, is EPEVTQTPSHQVTQMGQEVILRCVPISNHLYFYWYRQILGQKVEFLVSFYNNEISEKSEIFDDQFSVERPDGSNFTLKIRSTKLEDSAMYFCASSEQGTNQPQHFGDGTRLSIL.

The chain has TRBV7-2 and TRBJ2-5; D uncertain. V was cut by 5 bases and J by 5 bases, with 15 bases left in between. CDR3 length equals 14 residues. CDR1 is SGHTA and CDR2 is FQGNSA in the germline V gene. The CDR3 DNA is TGTGCCAGCAGCCCGCAACTCATCGGGGAGACCCAGTACTTC. Protein sequence: CASSPQLIGETQYF.

This chain uses TRBV5-1 with TRBJ1-5; D uncertain. CDR1 is SGHRS, CDR2 YFSETQ, per germline. The CDR3 is 13 residues long. V gave up 1 base and J gave up 6 bases, with 8 bases separating them. The CDR3 DNA is TGCGCCAGCAGCTTGCGAGGGAGTCAGCCCCAGCATTTT. Its translation: CASSLRGSQPQHF.

About this clone: The germline gene is not matched at one end of the junction; a read error may be the cause. The rearrangement links TRBV6-1 to TRBJ2-7; D possibly corresponds to TRBD2 (5 bases). CDR3 length equals 10 residues. CDR1 is MNHNS, CDR2 SASEGT, per germline. The DNA for the CDR3 is TGTGCCAGCAGTGAATACATGGAGGACTTC. Amino acids: CASSEYMEDF.

The chain is built from TRBV9 and TRBJ1-3, with 8 nucleotides matching TRBD1. The CDR3 runs 20 residues. The junction had 14 bases not matched to a gene; V was cut back by 0 bases and J by 0 bases. Germline values: CDR1 SGDLS, CDR2 YYNGEE. The chain's CDR3 is CASSVEGSGAGGISGNTIYF. DNA for the CDR3: TGTGCCAGCAGCGTAGAAGGTAGTGGGGCAGGGGGCATCTCTGGAAACACCATATATTTT.

This chain joins TRBV4-3 and TRBJ2-1; D perhaps matches TRBD2 (6 bases). The V and J ends lost 2 bases and 2 bases respectively, with 7 bases between them. The CDR3 sequence is 14 residues long. The germline V gene encodes CDR1 LGHNA and CDR2 YSLEER. The CDR3 region has the DNA TGCGCCAGCAGCCAATTAGCGGCCTACAATGAGCAGTTCTTC. It is translated as CASSQLAAYNEQFF.

V is TRBV21-1 and J is TRBJ1-2; the table gives TRBD1 as D, unverified against the DNA. TRBV21-1 counts as a pseudogene. The length of the CDR3 is 11 residues. The chain's CDR3 is CASSMGPGYTF. CDR3 coding DNA: TGTGCCAGCAGCATGGGGCCCGGCTACACCTTC.

This clone occurred once. The J gene is TRBJ2-2, the V gene TRBV4-3; 9 nucleotides match TRBD2. In germline, CDR1 is LGHNA, CDR2 YSLEER. V was pared by 1 base and J by 4 bases, with 4 bases of the junction left unmatched. CDR3 length: 16 residues. CDR3 amino acids: CASSQALAGSTGELFF. The CDR3 DNA follows: TGCGCCAGCAGCCAAGCACTAGCGGGTTCCACCGGGGAGCTGTTTTTT.

CDR3 in amino acids: CASSQIQGTSGNTIYF. CDR3 in DNA: TGCGCCAGCAGCCAAATACAGGGCACGTCTGGAAACACCATATATTTT. The rearrangement joins TRBV4-3 to TRBJ1-3; D is perhaps TRBD1 (6 bases). V shed 2 bases and J shed 1 base, with 12 bases lying between them. The CDR3 has 16 amino acids. In germline, CDR1 is LGHNA, CDR2 YSLEER.

This clone turned up a few times. This chain connects TRBV4-1 to TRBJ1-5; tentative D call: TRBD1 (6 bases). CDR3 length: 14 residues. In germline, CDR1 is MGHRA, CDR2 YSYEKL. The germline V and J ends were trimmed by 3 bases and 4 bases, with 10 bases remaining between them. CDR3 sequence: CASSQEQGNQPQHF. In DNA form, the CDR3 reads TGCGCCAGCAGCCAGGAACAGGGTAATCAGCCCCAGCATTTT.

The genes are TRBV19 and TRBJ2-3; D is perhaps TRBD1 (6 bases). The CDR3 is made up of 15 amino acids. CDR1 and CDR2 from the germline V gene are LNHDA and SQIVND (reference sequence). V shed 4 bases and J shed 2 bases, with 13 bases lying between them. In DNA, the CDR3 is TGTGCCAGTAGTACCTCGGACAGCCACACAGATACGCAGTATTTT. Amino acids: CASSTSDSHTDTQYF.

This clone was detected once. CDR3 residues: CASSPWGRSDYEQYF. The CDR3 DNA sequence: TGTGCCAGCAGCCCCTGGGGGCGCTCAGACTACGAGCAGTACTTC. This chain connects TRBV9 to TRBJ2-7; tentatively, D is TRBD1 (6 bases). Trimming cost V 4 bases and J 3 bases, with 17 bases left between them. The length of the CDR3 is 15 residues. Germline values: CDR1 SGDLS, CDR2 YYNGEE.

V gene TRBV28 combines with J gene TRBJ2-7; no clear D gene. The CDR3 sequence is 12 residues long. V dropped 3 bases and J dropped 4 bases, with 7 bases sitting between them. CDR1 MDHEN and CDR2 SYDVKM come from the germline V gene. The CDR3 sequence is CASSFGPYEQYF. The CDR3 DNA reads TGTGCCAGCAGTTTTGGGCCGTACGAGCAGTACTTC.

This clone was found once. The chain recombines TRBV27 with TRBJ1-1, with TRBD1 identical over 7 bases. V trimming: 7 bases; J trimming: 1 base; junction bases outside the gene matches: 12. CDR3 length: 16 residues. In germline, CDR1 is MNHEY, CDR2 SMNVEV (reference sequence). The CDR3 sequence: CASNPDRALGNTEAFF. The CDR3 DNA is TGTGCCAGCAACCCAGACAGGGCCTTGGGGAACACTGAAGCTTTCTTT.

This clone has only a few counts. J is TRBJ1-3 and V is TRBV6-1; no definite D call. Germline lookup yields CDR1 MNHNS and CDR2 SASEGT. The CDR3 sequence is 14 residues long. The V and J ends lost 8 bases and 0 bases respectively, with 11 bases between them. The CDR3 here is CASRSDSSGNTIYF. In nucleotides, the CDR3 is TGTGCCAGCCGAAGTGATAGCTCTGGAAACACCATATATTTT.

This clone showed up just once. The V gene is TRBV7-3, the J gene TRBJ1-2; 8 nucleotides agree with TRBD1. This CDR3 comprises 15 residues. Germline loops: CDR1 SGHTA, CDR2 FQGTGA. V was clipped by 7 bases and J by 2 bases; unmatched bases: 9. The CDR3: CASTFSQGGNYGYTF. The CDR3 DNA reads as TGTGCCAGCACCTTTTCACAGGGGGGCAACTATGGCTACACCTTC. Using reference TRBV7-3 and TRBJ1-2 for the parts outside the CDR3, the full variable domain is GAGVSQTPSNKVTEKGKYVELRCDPISGHTALYWYRQSLGQGPEFLIYFQGTGAADDSGLPNDRFFAVRPEGSVSTLKIQRTERGDSAVYLCASTFSQGGNYGYTFGSGTRLTVV.

This clone was seen just once. The chain joins TRBV13 to TRBJ2-2, with 10 nucleotides matching TRBD1. The V and J ends lost 4 bases and 4 bases, in that order; junction bases with no gene match: 3. The V gene's germline CDR1 is PRHDT and CDR2 FYEKMQ (reference sequence). This CDR3 comprises 15 residues. The CDR3 loop is CASSSGTGVTGELFF. CDR3 coding DNA: TGTGCCAGCAGCTCTGGGACAGGGGTCACCGGGGAGCTGTTTTTT.

This chain uses TRBV6-6 with TRBJ1-2; D unresolved. V was trimmed by 6 bases and J by 0 bases, leaving 11 bases between them. The CDR3 runs 14 residues. CDR1 and CDR2 from the germline V gene are MNHNY and SVGAGI (reference sequence). This CDR3 is CASRRTEANYGYTF. Written as DNA, the CDR3 is TGTGCCAGCAGGAGGACTGAGGCTAACTATGGCTACACCTTC.

The chain joins TRBV5-1 to TRBJ1-4, with 9 bases lining up with TRBD1. Germline V CDR1 and CDR2: SGHRS, YFSETQ. After removal of 0 bases from V and 8 bases from J, the junction contained 11 bases not matched to a gene. The CDR3 extends over 17 amino acids. The CDR3 DNA follows: TGCGCCAGCAGCTTGGGGGGACAGGGATCATTTCGCGAAAAACTGTTTTTT. Amino acids: CASSLGGQGSFREKLFF.

This chain joins TRBV27 and TRBJ1-1; D is possibly TRBD1 (5 bases). The germline V and J ends were trimmed by 5 bases and 3 bases, with 10 bases remaining between them. The CDR3 runs to 13 residues. The germline CDR1 and CDR2 sequences are MNHEY and SMNVEV (reference sequence). Here the CDR3 DNA reads TGTGCCAGCAGTACCTACAGGTACACTGAAGCTTTCTTT. Its translation is CASSTYRYTEAFF.